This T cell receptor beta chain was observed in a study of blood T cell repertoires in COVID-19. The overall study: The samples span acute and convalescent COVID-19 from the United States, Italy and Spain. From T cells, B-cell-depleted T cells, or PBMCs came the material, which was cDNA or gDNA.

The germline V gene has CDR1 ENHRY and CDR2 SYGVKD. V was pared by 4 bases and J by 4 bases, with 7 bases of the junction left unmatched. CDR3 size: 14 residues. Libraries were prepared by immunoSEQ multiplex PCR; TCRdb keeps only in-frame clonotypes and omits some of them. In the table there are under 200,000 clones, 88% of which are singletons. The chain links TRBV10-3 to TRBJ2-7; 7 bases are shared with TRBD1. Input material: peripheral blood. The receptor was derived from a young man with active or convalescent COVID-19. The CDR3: CAISASGTVYEQYF. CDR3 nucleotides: TGTGCCATCAGTGCCTCCGGGACAGTGTACGAGCAGTACTTC.